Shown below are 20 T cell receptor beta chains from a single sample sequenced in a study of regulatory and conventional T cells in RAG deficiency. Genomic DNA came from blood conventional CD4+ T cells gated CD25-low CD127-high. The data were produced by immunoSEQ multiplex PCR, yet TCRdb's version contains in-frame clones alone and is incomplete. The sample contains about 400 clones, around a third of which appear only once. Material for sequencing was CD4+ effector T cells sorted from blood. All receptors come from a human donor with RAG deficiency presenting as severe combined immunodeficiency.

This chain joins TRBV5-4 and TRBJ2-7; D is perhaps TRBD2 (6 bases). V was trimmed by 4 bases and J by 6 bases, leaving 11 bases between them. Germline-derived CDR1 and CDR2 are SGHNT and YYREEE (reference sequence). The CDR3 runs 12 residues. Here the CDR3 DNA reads TGTGCCAGCAGCGCGACTAGTACCGAGCAGTACTTC. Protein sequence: CASSATSTEQYF.

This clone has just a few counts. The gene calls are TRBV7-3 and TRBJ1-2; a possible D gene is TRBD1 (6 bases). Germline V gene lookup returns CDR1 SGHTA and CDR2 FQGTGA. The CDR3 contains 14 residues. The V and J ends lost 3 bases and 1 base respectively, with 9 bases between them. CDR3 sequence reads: CASSLTGLNYGYTF. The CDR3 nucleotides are TGTGCCAGCAGCTTGACAGGACTTAACTATGGCTACACCTTC.

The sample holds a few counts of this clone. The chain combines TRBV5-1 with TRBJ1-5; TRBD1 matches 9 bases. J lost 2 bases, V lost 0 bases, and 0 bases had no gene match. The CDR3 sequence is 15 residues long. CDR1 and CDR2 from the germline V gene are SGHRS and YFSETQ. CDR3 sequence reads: CASSLGQGGNQPQHF. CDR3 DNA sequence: TGCGCCAGCAGCTTGGGACAGGGGGGCAATCAGCCCCAGCATTTT. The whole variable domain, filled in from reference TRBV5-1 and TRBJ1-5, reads KAGVTQTPRYLIKTRGQQVTLSCSPISGHRSVSWYQQTPGQGLQFLFEYFSETQRNKGNFPGRFSGRQFSNSRSEMNVSTLELGDSALYLCASSLGQGGNQPQHFGDGTRLSIL.

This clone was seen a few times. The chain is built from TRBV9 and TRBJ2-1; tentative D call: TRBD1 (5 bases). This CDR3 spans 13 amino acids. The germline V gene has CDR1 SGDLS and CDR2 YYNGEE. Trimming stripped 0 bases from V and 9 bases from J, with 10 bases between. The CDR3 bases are TGTGCCAGCAGCGTAGCAGGGTTTTTTGAGCAGTTCTTC. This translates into CASSVAGFFEQFF.

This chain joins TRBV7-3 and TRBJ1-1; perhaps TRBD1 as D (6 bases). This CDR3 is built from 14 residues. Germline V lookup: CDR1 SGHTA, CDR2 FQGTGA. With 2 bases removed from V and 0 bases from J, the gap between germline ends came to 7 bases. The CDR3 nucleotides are TGTGCCAGCAGCTTACAGGGGATGAACACTGAAGCTTTCTTT. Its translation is CASSLQGMNTEAFF. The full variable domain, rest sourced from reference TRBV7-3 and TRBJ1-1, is GAGVSQTPSNKVTEKGKYVELRCDPISGHTALYWYRQSLGQGPEFLIYFQGTGAADDSGLPNDRFFAVRPEGSVSTLKIQRTERGDSAVYLCASSLQGMNTEAFFGQGTRLTVV.

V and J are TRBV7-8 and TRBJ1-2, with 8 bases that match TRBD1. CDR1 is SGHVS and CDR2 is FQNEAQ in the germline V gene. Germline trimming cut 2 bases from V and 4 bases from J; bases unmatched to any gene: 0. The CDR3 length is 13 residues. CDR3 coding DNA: TGTGCCAGCAGCTTACAGGGGGCCTATGGCTACACCTTC. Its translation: CASSLQGAYGYTF.

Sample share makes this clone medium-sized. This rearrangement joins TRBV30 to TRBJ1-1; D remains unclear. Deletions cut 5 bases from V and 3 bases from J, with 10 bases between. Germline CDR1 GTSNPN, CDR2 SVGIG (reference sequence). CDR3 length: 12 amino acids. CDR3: CAWYPGHTEAFF. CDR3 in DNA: TGTGCCTGGTACCCTGGGCACACTGAAGCTTTCTTT. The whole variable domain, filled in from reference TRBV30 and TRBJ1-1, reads SQTIHQWPATLVQPVGSPLSLECTVEGTSNPNLYWYRQAAGRGLQLLFYSVGIGQISSEVPQNLSASRPQDRQFILSSKKLLLSDSGFYLCAWYPGHTEAFFGQGTRLTVV.

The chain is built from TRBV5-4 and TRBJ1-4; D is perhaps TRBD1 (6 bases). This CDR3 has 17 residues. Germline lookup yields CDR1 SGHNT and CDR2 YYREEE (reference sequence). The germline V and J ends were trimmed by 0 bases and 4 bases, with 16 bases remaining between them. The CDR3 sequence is CASSLDSTGLHNEKLFF. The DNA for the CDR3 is TGTGCCAGCAGCTTGGATTCTACAGGGCTTCATAATGAAAAACTGTTTTTT.

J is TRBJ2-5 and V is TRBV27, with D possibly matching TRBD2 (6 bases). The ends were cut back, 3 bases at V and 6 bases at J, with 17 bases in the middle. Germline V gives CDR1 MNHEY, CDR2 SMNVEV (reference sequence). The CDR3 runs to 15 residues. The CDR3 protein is CASSFGLPREQTQYF. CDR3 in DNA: TGTGCCAGCAGTTTCGGACTACCTCGGGAACAGACCCAGTACTTC.

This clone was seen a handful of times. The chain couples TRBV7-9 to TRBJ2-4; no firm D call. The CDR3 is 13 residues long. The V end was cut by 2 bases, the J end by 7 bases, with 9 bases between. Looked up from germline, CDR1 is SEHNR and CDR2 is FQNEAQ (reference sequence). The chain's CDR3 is CASSLIQTNIQYF. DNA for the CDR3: TGTGCCAGCAGCTTAATCCAGACGAACATTCAGTACTTC.

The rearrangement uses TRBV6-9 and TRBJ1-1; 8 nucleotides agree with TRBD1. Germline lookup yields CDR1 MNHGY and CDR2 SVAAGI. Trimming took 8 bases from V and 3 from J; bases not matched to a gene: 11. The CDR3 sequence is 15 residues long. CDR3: CASSATGVWDTEAFF. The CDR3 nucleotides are TGTGCCAGCTCCGCGACAGGGGTTTGGGACACTGAAGCTTTCTTT.

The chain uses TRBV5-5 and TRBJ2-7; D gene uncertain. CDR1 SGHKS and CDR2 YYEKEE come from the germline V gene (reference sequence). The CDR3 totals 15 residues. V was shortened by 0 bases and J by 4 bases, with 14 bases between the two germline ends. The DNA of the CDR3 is TGTGCCAGCAGCTTGGTCCCGGGTCCAGTGTACGAGCAGTACTTC. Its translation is CASSLVPGPVYEQYF.

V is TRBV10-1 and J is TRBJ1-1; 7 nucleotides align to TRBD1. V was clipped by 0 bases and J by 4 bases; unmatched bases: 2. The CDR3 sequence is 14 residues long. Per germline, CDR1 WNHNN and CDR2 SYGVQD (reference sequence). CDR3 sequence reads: CASSESRQGTEAFF. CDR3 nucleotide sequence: TGCGCCAGCAGTGAGTCGAGACAGGGCACTGAAGCTTTCTTT.

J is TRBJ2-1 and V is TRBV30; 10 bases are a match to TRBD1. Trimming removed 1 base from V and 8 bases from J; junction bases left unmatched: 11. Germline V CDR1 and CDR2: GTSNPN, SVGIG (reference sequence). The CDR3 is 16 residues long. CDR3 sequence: CAWSGGDRGFMDEQFF. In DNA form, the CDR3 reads TGTGCCTGGAGTGGAGGGGACAGGGGCTTTATGGATGAGCAGTTCTTC.

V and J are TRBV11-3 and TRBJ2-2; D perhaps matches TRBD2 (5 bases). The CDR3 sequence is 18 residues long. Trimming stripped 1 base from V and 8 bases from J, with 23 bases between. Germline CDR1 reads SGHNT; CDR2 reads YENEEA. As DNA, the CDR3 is TGTGCCAGCAGCTTAGGTCGTCTCTGGGGAGCTTCTGGAGGGGAGCTGTTTTTT. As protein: CASSLGRLWGASGGELFF.

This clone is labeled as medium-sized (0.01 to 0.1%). In nucleotides, the CDR3 is TGTGCCAGCAGTGAATGGTCACCCCTCCACTTT. This translates into CASSEWSPLHF. This chain connects TRBV2 to TRBJ1-6; no clear D. CDR3 length: 11 residues. From germline, CDR1 is SNHLY and CDR2 FYNNEI. V lost 2 bases to trimming and J lost 10 bases, with 3 bases between them.

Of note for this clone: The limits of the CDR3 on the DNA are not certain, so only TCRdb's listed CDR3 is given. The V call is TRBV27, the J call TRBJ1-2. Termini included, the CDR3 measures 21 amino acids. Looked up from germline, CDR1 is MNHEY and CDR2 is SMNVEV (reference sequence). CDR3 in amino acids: CASSLSRTSLWLHLRFYGYTF.

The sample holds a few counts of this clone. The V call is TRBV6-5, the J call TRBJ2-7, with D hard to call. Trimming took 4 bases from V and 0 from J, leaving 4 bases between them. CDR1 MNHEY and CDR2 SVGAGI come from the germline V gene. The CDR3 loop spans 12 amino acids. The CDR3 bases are TGTGCCAGCAGTTGGGACTCCTACGAGCAGTACTTC. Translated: CASSWDSYEQYF.

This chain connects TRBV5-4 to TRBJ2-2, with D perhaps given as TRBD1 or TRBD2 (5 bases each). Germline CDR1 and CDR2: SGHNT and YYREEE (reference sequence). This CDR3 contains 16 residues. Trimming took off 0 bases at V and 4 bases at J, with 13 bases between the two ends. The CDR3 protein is CASSLGGPRGTGELFF. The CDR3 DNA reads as TGTGCCAGCAGCTTGGGGGGACCGAGGGGCACCGGGGAGCTGTTTTTT.

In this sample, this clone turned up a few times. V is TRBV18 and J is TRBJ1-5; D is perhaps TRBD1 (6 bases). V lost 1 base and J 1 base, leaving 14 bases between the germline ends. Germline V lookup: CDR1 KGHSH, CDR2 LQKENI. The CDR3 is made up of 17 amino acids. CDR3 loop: CASSPHGYRVSNQPQHF. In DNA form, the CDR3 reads TGTGCCAGCTCACCACACGGATACAGGGTGAGCAATCAGCCCCAGCATTTT. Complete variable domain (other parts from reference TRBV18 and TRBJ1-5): NAGVMQNPRHLVRRRGQEARLRCSPMKGHSHVYWYRQLPEEGLKFMVYLQKENIIDESGMPKERFSAEFPKEGPSILRIQQVVRGDSAAYFCASSPHGYRVSNQPQHFGDGTRLSIL.